The 29 T cell receptor beta chains presented below share a single source sample, sequenced in a study of T cell repertoires in cytomegalovirus infection. MiXCR, run by TCRdb on the reads, gives a single entry per CDR3 protein. Of about 900,000 distinct CDR3 sequences listed, about 33% are singletons. Their cognate antigens are unknown. This sample comprised cultured CD8+ T cells from PBMCs, obtained from culture after CMV antigen stimulation. These receptors originate from a human donor in good health (CMV status not recorded). Some clones in this sample may be carry-over from other donors' samples.

V gene TRBV28 combines with J gene TRBJ2-2, with TRBD2 as a possible D gene (6 bases). The CDR3 contains 15 residues. V lost 4 bases, J lost 0 bases, and 9 bases lay in between. The V gene's germline CDR1 is MDHEN and CDR2 SYDVKM. CDR3 coding DNA: TGTGCCAGCAGTTCGGGACTTACGAACACCGGGGAGCTGTTTTTT. Translating it yields CASSSGLTNTGELFF.

The chain employs TRBV24-1 and TRBJ2-7; 7 nucleotides match TRBD1. With 8 bases clipped from V and 3 bases from J, the junction kept 6 bases outside the gene matches. The CDR3 sequence is 13 residues long. Germline CDR1 and CDR2: KGHDR and SFDVKD. CDR3 bases: TGTGCCACCATTGGCCACAGGGGCTACGAGCAGTACGTC. Amino acid sequence: CATIGHRGYEQYV.

The chain carries TRBV19 and TRBJ2-3, with 9 positions matching TRBD1. With 5 bases clipped from V and 1 base from J, the junction kept 4 bases outside the gene matches. Germline lookup yields CDR1 LNHDA and CDR2 SQIVND (reference sequence). The CDR3 runs to 15 residues. CDR3 in DNA: TGTGCCAGTAGTTCCTGGGACAGGGGCACAGATACGCAGTATTTT. It encodes CASSSWDRGTDTQYF. Full variable domain (missing parts from reference TRBV19 and TRBJ2-3): DGGITQSPKYLFRKEGQNVTLSCEQNLNHDAMYWYRQDPGQGLRLIYYSQIVNDFQKGDIAEGYSVSREKKESFPLTVTSAQKNPTAFYLCASSSWDRGTDTQYFGPGTRLTVL.

The rearrangement links TRBV19 to TRBJ1-1, with no clear D. V lost 6 bases to trimming and J lost 6 bases, with 11 bases between them. Germline CDR1 reads LNHDA; CDR2 reads SQIVND (reference sequence). The CDR3 is 12 amino acids. This CDR3 is CASSPLTAEAFF. CDR3 nucleotides: TGTGCCAGTAGCCCCCTCACAGCTGAAGCTTTCTTT. The entire variable domain, with the rest obtained from reference TRBV19 and TRBJ1-1, is as follows: DGGITQSPKYLFRKEGQNVTLSCEQNLNHDAMYWYRQDPGQGLRLIYYSQIVNDFQKGDIAEGYSVSREKKESFPLTVTSAQKNPTAFYLCASSPLTAEAFFGQGTRLTVV.

This clonotype was detected only a few times. The chain recombines TRBV7-6 with TRBJ2-1; 12 bases are a match to TRBD2. Losses at the gene ends were 5 bases for V and 8 bases for J; bases not matched to a gene: 7. CDR1 and CDR2 (germline): SGHVS, FNYEAQ. This CDR3 is built from 15 residues. The CDR3 DNA is TGTGCCAGCAGCCGAACTAGCGGGGGGCTTCATGAGCAGTTCTTC. Its translation: CASSRTSGGLHEQFF.

The chain uses TRBV27 and TRBJ1-6; D perhaps matches TRBD1 (5 bases). Germline CDR1 MNHEY, CDR2 SMNVEV (reference sequence). CDR3 length: 16 residues. V was clipped by 2 bases and J by 7 bases, with 15 bases between them. CDR3 loop: CASSLGGGVWNSPLHF. In DNA, the CDR3 is TGTGCCAGCAGTTTAGGGGGAGGGGTTTGGAATTCACCCCTCCACTTT.

J is TRBJ1-2 and V is TRBV13; D is perhaps TRBD1 (6 bases). Germline V lookup: CDR1 PRHDT, CDR2 FYEKMQ (reference sequence). V was cut by 5 bases and J by 4 bases, with 17 bases left in between. The CDR3 runs to 15 residues. The DNA of the CDR3 is TGTGCCAGCAGCGATGGACAGCCCAGCCGCTATGGCTACACCTTC. This codes for CASSDGQPSRYGYTF.

This clonotype was observed many times. CDR3 residues: CASSLFGGDTDTQYF. The CDR3 DNA sequence: TGTGCCAGCAGCCTTTTTGGGGGGGACACAGATACGCAGTATTTT. This sequence joins TRBV7-2 and TRBJ2-3; 7 nucleotides align to TRBD2. V lost 5 bases and J lost 2; bases outside the gene matches: 7. CDR1 and CDR2 (germline): SGHTA, FQGNSA. The CDR3 runs 15 residues.

CDR3 in amino acids: CASTLSAGYSEAFF. As DNA, the CDR3 is TGTGCCAGCACCCTATCGGCGGGGTACAGTGAAGCTTTCTTT. The chain links TRBV7-9 to TRBJ1-1; no reliable D call. The CDR3 has 14 amino acids. V was trimmed by 7 bases and J by 7 bases, leaving 19 bases between them. Germline CDR1 is SEHNR and CDR2 is FQNEAQ (reference sequence).

V and J are TRBV7-6 and TRBJ2-1; the match to TRBD2 covers 7 bases. The CDR3 sequence is 18 residues long. Germline CDR1 reads SGHVS; CDR2 reads FNYEAQ. V trimming: 5 bases; J trimming: 3 bases; junction bases outside the gene matches: 16. In DNA form, the CDR3 reads TGTGCCAGCAGCCGATTAATGAGCGGGGCGGCCTACTACAATGAGCAGTTCTTC. Amino acid sequence: CASSRLMSGAAYYNEQFF.

The chain links TRBV6-1 to TRBJ1-1; D is perhaps TRBD1 (5 bases). Per germline, CDR1 MNHNS and CDR2 SASEGT. V was pared by 5 bases and J by 7 bases, with 11 bases between. There are 12 residues in the CDR3. The CDR3 reads CASSYFQGEAFF. The DNA of the CDR3 is TGTGCCAGCAGTTATTTTCAGGGTGAAGCTTTCTTT.

About this clonotype: A much larger clone lies a single base off, so this may be a read error. Since the CDR3 does not end with the conserved phenylalanine or tryptophan, this likely comes from a read error. The chain couples TRBV7-3 to TRBJ2-2; 7 bases fit TRBD1. The germline V gene encodes CDR1 SGHTA and CDR2 FQGTGA. The CDR3 contains 16 residues. The trim removed 5 bases at V and 6 bases at J, leaving 12 bases unmatched. The CDR3 here is CASSKAEGALSGELFS. DNA of the CDR3: TGTGCCAGCAGCAAGGCAGAGGGGGCTCTCTCCGGGGAGCTGTTTTCT.

This chain uses TRBV7-8 with TRBJ1-1; no clear D. Trimming took 2 bases from V and 6 from J, leaving 13 bases between them. Per germline, CDR1 SGHVS and CDR2 FQNEAQ. The CDR3 has 14 amino acids. CDR3 sequence reads: CASSLKRAWAEAFF. The CDR3 nucleotides read TGTGCCAGCAGCTTAAAGCGGGCTTGGGCTGAAGCTTTCTTT.

The CDR3 protein is CASSLDRLRPYGTEAFF. CDR3 nucleotide sequence: TGTGCCAGCAGCTTAGATCGATTGAGGCCCTATGGAACTGAAGCTTTCTTT. The rearrangement joins TRBV11-2 to TRBJ1-1; D is undetermined. V was cut by 0 bases and J by 5 bases, with 19 bases left in between. The CDR3 extends over 17 amino acids. CDR1 is SGHAT, CDR2 FQNNGV, per germline.

Regarding this clonotype: The junction departs from germline at one end; a sequencing error may be responsible. The chain has TRBV27 and TRBJ1-4; maybe TRBD1 (5 bases). This CDR3 region has 15 residues. Germline loops: CDR1 MNHEY, CDR2 SMNVEV (reference sequence). CDR3 DNA: TGTGCCAGCAGTAAAACCGGGACGGATGATGACAAACTGTTTTTT. Amino acid sequence: CASSKTGTDDDKLFF. The whole variable domain, filled in from reference TRBV27 and TRBJ1-4, reads EAQVTQNPRYLITVTGKKLTVTCSQNMNHEYMSWYRQDPGLGLRQIYYSMNVEVTDKGDVPEGYKVSRKEKRNFPLILESPSPNQTSLYFCASSKTGTDDDKLFFGSGTQLSVL.

This clonotype was observed at least ten times. The rearrangement links TRBV7-8 to TRBJ2-1; D is unclear. The CDR3 covers 15 residues. Trimming took 5 bases from V and 2 from J, leaving 13 bases between them. Germline CDR1 is SGHVS and CDR2 is FQNEAQ. The CDR3 DNA is TGTGCCAGCAGCCCGACGCACGTACCCTACAATGAGCAGTTCTTC. Translating it yields CASSPTHVPYNEQFF. Looking up the rest from reference TRBV7-8 and TRBJ2-1 gives the full variable domain: GAGVSQSPRYKVAKRGQDVALRCDPISGHVSLFWYQQALGQGPEFLTYFQNEAQLDKSGLPSDRFFAERPEGSVSTLKIQRTQQEDSAVYLCASSPTHVPYNEQFFGPGTRLTVL.

In DNA form, the CDR3 reads TGTGCCAGCAGCGTAGGACAGAGCTCACCCCTCCACTTT. Protein: CASSVGQSSPLHF. The chain uses TRBV7-8 and TRBJ1-6, with D tentatively TRBD1 (6 bases). The V end was cut by 5 bases, the J end by 10 bases, with 12 bases between. CDR3 length equals 13 residues. Germline CDR1 is SGHVS and CDR2 is FQNEAQ.

This chain uses TRBV7-6 with TRBJ2-7; 10 nucleotides agree with TRBD1. The V gene's germline CDR1 is SGHVS and CDR2 FNYEAQ. V shed 5 bases, J shed 5 bases, and the junction held 3 bases outside the gene matches. The CDR3 extends over 13 amino acids. CDR3 in DNA: TGTGCCAGCAGCGCGACAGGGGGCCACGAGCAGTACTTC. Translating it yields CASSATGGHEQYF.

In this sample, this clonotype turned up a few times. The rearrangement links TRBV19 to TRBJ2-1, with 11 bases identical to TRBD2. V lost 1 base and J lost 2; bases outside the gene matches: 7. From germline, CDR1 is LNHDA and CDR2 SQIVND (reference sequence). The CDR3 totals 18 residues. The CDR3, as DNA: TGTGCCAGTAGTATAGTAGGTAGCGGGGGGGTTCCCTACAATGAGCAGTTCTTC. Its protein product is CASSIVGSGGVPYNEQFF.

This clonotype was detected a few times. The chain is built from TRBV12-3 or TRBV12-4 and TRBJ2-1, with 7 positions matching TRBD1. The CDR3 has 16 amino acids. Trimming at V came to 5 bases and at J to 1 base, leaving 8 bases not matched to a gene. CDR3 loop: CASSEYQGVSYNEQFF. The CDR3 DNA reads TGTGCCAGCAGTGAATATCAGGGGGTATCCTACAATGAGCAGTTCTTC.

The V call is TRBV27, the J call TRBJ2-3; 9 positions agree with TRBD1. The germline V gene has CDR1 MNHEY and CDR2 SMNVEV (reference sequence). J lost 4 bases, V lost 2 bases, and 10 bases had no gene match. The CDR3 totals 17 residues. The CDR3 loop is CASSLPEGQGRADTQYF. The CDR3 DNA is TGTGCCAGCAGTTTACCCGAGGGACAGGGAAGGGCAGATACGCAGTATTTT.

The rearrangement uses TRBV2 and TRBJ2-1; D may correspond to TRBD1 or TRBD2 (5 bases each). V was cut by 7 bases and J by 3 bases, with 16 bases left in between. Per the germline V gene, CDR1 is SNHLY and CDR2 is FYNNEI. The CDR3 runs 15 residues. CDR3 loop: CASNHVGENYNEQFF. CDR3 nucleotide sequence: TGTGCCAGCAACCACGTAGGGGAGAACTACAATGAGCAGTTCTTC.

This clonotype was detected many times. J is TRBJ2-7 and V is TRBV7-8, with 8 bases aligning to TRBD2. The CDR3 is made up of 15 amino acids. V was clipped by 1 base and J by 0 bases; unmatched bases: 2. The germline V gene encodes CDR1 SGHVS and CDR2 FQNEAQ. The CDR3 protein is CASSLGLAGSYEQYV. Written as DNA, the CDR3 is TGTGCCAGCAGCTTAGGGCTAGCGGGCTCCTACGAGCAGTACGTC.

About this clonotype: A much larger clone differs by one base, so this may be a read error. V gene TRBV7-8 combines with J gene TRBJ2-3, with 11 bases fitting TRBD2. Germline loops: CDR1 SGHVS, CDR2 FQNEAQ. Trimming cost V 5 bases and J 2 bases; bases outside gene matches: 9. The CDR3 contains 17 residues. The CDR3 DNA sequence: TGTGCCAGCAGCCTCCCGACTAGCGGGGAAAACACAGATACGCAGTATTTT. This encodes CASSLPTSGENTDTQYF.

The J gene is TRBJ1-1, the V gene TRBV20-1; 8 bases are a match to TRBD1. Germline CDR1 DFQATT, CDR2 SNEGSKA (reference sequence). The ends lost 8 bases at V and 5 bases at J; junction bases unmatched: 10. The CDR3 consists of 13 residues. Here the CDR3 DNA reads TGCAGTCGGGCCAGGGGGCGTAAGACTGAAGCTTTCTTT. Its translation is CSRARGRKTEAFF.

There are a few counts of this clonotype. The chain employs TRBV11-2 and TRBJ1-1; D not resolved. This CDR3 region has 14 residues. CDR1 is SGHAT, CDR2 FQNNGV, per germline. V shed 3 bases and J shed 4 bases, with 12 bases lying between them. This CDR3 reads CASSLDPVGTEAFF. The CDR3 nucleotides are TGTGCCAGCAGCTTGGACCCTGTTGGCACTGAAGCTTTCTTT. The full variable domain, with the rest looked up from reference TRBV11-2 and TRBJ1-1, is EAGVAQSPRYKIIEKRQSVAFWCNPISGHATLYWYQQILGQGPKLLIQFQNNGVVDDSQLPKDRFSAERLKGVDSTLKIQPAKLEDSAVYLCASSLDPVGTEAFFGQGTRLTVV.

Comments on this clonotype: A much larger clone lies a single base off, so this may be a read error. The chain couples TRBV24-1 to TRBJ2-1, with 7 bases identical to TRBD1. Looked up from germline, CDR1 is KGHDR and CDR2 is SFDVKD. Trimming at V came to 7 bases and at J to 4 bases, leaving 3 bases not matched to a gene. The CDR3 covers 13 residues. The CDR3 DNA reads as TGTGCCACCAGACGGGACAGTTACAATGAGCAGTTCTTC. Translated: CATRRDSYNEQFF.

This clonotype was counted once. A much bigger clone sits one base away, suggesting this may be a read error. As DNA, the CDR3 is TGTGCCAACAGCTTATGGGGTTCGACAGTTGAAGCTTTCTTT. Amino acids: CANSLWGSTVEAFF. This chain links TRBV7-8 with TRBJ1-1; D may be TRBD1 (5 bases). The CDR3 contains 14 residues. Germline V gene data show CDR1 as SGHVS and CDR2 as FQNEAQ.

The sample holds many counts of this clonotype. This chain uses TRBV7-9 with TRBJ2-7, with D possibly matching TRBD1 (6 bases). CDR1 is SEHNR, CDR2 FQNEAQ, per germline (reference sequence). V lost 6 bases and J 7 bases, leaving 19 bases between the germline ends. This CDR3 has 14 amino acids. CDR3 region: CASSHTLGAGEQYV. CDR3 bases: TGTGCCAGCAGTCATACACTGGGGGCTGGGGAGCAGTACGTC.